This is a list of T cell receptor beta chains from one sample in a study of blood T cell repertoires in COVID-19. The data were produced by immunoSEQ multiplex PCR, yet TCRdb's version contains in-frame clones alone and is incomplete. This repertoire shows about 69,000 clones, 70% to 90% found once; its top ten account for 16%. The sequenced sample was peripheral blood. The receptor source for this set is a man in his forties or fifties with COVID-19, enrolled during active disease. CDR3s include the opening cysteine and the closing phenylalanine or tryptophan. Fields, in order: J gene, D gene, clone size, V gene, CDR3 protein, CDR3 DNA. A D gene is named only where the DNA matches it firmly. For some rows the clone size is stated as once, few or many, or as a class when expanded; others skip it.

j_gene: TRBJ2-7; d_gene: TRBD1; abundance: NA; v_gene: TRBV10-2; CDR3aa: CASNGDRDDEQYF; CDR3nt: TGCGCCAGCAACGGCGACAGGGACGACGAGCAGTACTTC
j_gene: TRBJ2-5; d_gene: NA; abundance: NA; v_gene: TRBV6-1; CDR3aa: CASSESRQQETQYF; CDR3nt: TGTGCCAGCAGTGAATCCCGACAGCAAGAGACCCAGTACTTC
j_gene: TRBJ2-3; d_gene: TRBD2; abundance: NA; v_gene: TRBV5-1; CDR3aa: CASSLVGTSGGSTDTQYF; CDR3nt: TGCGCCAGCAGCTTGGTTGGGACTAGCGGGGGGAGCACAGATACGCAGTATTTT
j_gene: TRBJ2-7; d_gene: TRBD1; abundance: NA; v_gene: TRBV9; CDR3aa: CASSGDRYPYEQYF; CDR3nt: TGTGCCAGCAGCGGGGACAGATATCCCTACGAGCAGTACTTC
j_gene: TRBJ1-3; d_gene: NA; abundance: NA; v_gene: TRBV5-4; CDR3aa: CASSLEPAVGNTIYF; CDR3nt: TGTGCCAGCAGCTTGGAGCCCGCCGTGGGAAACACCATATATTTT
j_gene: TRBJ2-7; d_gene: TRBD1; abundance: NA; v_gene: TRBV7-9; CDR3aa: CASSLDPGQGADEQYF; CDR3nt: TGTGCCAGCAGCTTAGACCCAGGACAGGGGGCGGACGAGCAGTACTTC
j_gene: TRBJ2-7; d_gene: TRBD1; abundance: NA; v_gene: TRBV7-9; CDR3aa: CASSQLTGGAEQYF; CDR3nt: TGTGCCAGCAGTCAACTCACAGGGGGCGCCGAGCAGTACTTC
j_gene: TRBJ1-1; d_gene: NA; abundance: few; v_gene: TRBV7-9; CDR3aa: CASSLLGGAFF; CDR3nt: TGTGCCAGCAGCTTATTAGGGGGAGCTTTCTTT
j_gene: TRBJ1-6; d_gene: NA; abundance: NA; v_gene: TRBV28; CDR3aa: CASSLPQGADSPLHF; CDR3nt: TGTGCCAGCAGTTTACCCCAGGGTGCGGATTCACCCCTCCACTTT
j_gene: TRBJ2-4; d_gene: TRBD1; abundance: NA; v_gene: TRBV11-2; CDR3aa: CASSLAFVSDRVGNIQYF; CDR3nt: TGTGCCAGCAGCTTAGCTTTTGTATCGGACAGGGTTGGAAACATTCAGTACTTC
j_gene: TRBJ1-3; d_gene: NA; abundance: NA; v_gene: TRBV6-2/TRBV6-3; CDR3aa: CASSYPGGRTTSSGNTIYF; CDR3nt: TGTGCCAGCAGTTACCCCGGCGGGCGGACCACGAGCTCTGGAAACACCATATATTTT
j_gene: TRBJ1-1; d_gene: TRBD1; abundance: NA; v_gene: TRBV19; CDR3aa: CASSTEQGAGFGTEAFF; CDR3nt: TGTGCCAGTAGTACGGAACAGGGGGCTGGTTTCGGCACTGAAGCTTTCTTT
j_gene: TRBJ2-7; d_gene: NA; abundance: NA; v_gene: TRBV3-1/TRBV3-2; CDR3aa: CASSPGQNNEQYF; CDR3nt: TGTGCCAGCAGTCCCGGACAGAACAACGAGCAGTACTTC
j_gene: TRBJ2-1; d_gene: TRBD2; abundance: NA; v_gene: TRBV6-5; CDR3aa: CASSYGSIAGYNEQFF; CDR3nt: TGTGCCAGCAGTTACGGGTCGATAGCGGGGTACAATGAGCAGTTCTTC
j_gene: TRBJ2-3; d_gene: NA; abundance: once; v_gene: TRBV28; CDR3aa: CASTSFPDTQYF; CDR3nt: TGTGCCAGTACTAGCTTCCCAGATACGCAGTATTTT
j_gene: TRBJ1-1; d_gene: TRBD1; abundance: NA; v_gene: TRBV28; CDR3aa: CASSSPGTGYFYTEAFF; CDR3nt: TGTGCCAGCAGTTCCCCCGGGACAGGGTACTTCTACACTGAAGCTTTCTTT
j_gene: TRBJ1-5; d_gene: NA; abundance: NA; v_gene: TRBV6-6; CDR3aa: CASSLRVEQPQHF; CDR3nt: TGTGCCAGCAGTTTGAGGGTGGAACAGCCCCAGCATTTT
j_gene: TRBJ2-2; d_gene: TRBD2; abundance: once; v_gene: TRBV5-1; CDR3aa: CATREGNTGELFF; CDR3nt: TGCGCCACTCGGGAGGGGAACACCGGGGAGCTGTTTTTT
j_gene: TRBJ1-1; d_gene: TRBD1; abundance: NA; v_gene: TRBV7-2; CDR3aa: CASSSPGTGNTEAFF; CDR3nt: TGTGCCAGCAGCTCTCCAGGGACAGGGAACACTGAAGCTTTCTTT
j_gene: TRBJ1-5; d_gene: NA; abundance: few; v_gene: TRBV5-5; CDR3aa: CASSLVGEASSNQPQHF; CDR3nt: TGTGCCAGCAGCTTGGTAGGGGAGGCTTCCTCCAATCAGCCCCAGCATTTT
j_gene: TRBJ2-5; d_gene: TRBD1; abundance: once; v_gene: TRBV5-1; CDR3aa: CASSLGQGVSETQYF; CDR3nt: TGCGCCAGCAGCTTGGGGCAGGGGGTGAGTGAGACCCAGTACTTC
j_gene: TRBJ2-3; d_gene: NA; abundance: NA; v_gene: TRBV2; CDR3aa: CASSEWTTEGQYF; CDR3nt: TGTGCCAGCAGTGAATGGACTACCGAGGGGCAGTATTTT
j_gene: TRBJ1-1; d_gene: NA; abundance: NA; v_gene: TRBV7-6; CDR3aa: CASSPRSGGDRTEAFF; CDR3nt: TGTGCCAGCAGCCCTAGGAGCGGGGGCGATAGGACTGAAGCTTTCTTT